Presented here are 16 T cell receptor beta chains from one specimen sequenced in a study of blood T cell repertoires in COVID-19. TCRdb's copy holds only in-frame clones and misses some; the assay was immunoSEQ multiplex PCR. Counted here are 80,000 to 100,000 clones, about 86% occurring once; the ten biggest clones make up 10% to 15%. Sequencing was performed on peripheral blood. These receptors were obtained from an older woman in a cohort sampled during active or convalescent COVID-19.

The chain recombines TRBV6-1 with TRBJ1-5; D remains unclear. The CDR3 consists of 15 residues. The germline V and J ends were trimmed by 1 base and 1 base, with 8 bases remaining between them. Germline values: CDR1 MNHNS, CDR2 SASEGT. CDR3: CASSEGPTSNQPQHF. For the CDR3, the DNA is TGTGCCAGCAGTGAAGGGCCCACAAGCAATCAGCCCCAGCATTTT.

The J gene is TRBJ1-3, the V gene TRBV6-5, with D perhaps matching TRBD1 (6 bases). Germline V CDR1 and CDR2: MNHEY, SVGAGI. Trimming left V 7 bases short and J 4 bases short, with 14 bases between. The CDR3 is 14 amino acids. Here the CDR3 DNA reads TGTGCCAGCACCGACAGGATGATCGGAAACACCATATATTTT. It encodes CASTDRMIGNTIYF.

CDR3 coding DNA: TGCGCCAGCAGCCGTGGGGGGAAAAGGAACACTGAAGCTTTCTTT. Amino acids: CASSRGGKRNTEAFF. This chain links TRBV4-1 with TRBJ1-1; D possibly corresponds to TRBD1 (5 bases). There are 15 residues in the CDR3. Germline V gene sequence: CDR1 MGHRA, CDR2 YSYEKL. The germline V and J ends were trimmed by 4 bases and 1 base, with 13 bases remaining between them.

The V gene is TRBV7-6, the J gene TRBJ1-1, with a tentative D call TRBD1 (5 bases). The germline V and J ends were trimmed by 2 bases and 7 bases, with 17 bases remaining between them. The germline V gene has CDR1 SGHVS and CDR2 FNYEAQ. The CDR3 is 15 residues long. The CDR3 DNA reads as TGTGCCAGCAGCTTATTCCCAGACAGTGGGGATGAAGCTTTCTTT. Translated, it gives CASSLFPDSGDEAFF.

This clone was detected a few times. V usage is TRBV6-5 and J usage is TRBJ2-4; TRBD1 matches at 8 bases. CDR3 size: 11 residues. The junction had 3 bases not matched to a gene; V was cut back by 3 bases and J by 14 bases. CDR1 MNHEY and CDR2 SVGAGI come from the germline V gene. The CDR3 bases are TGTGCCAGCAGTTATACGGGACAGGAGTACTTC. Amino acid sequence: CASSYTGQEYF.

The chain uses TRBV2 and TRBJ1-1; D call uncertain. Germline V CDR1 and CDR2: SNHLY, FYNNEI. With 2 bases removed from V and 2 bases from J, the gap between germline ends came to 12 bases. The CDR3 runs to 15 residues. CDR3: CASSERRGTNTEAFF. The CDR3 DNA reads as TGTGCCAGCAGTGAAAGGCGGGGAACCAACACTGAAGCTTTCTTT.

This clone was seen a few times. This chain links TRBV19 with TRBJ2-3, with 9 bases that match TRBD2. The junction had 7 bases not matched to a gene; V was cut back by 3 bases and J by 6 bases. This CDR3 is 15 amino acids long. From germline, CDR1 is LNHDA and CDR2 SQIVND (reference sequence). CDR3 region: CASSIGGRAVDTQYF. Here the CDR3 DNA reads TGTGCCAGTAGTATTGGCGGGAGGGCCGTTGATACGCAGTATTTT.

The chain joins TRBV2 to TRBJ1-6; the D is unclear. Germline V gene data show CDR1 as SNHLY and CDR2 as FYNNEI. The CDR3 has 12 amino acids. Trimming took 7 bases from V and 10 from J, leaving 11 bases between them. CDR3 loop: CASMEGPSPLHF. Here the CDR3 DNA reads TGTGCCAGCATGGAGGGCCCCTCACCCCTCCACTTT.

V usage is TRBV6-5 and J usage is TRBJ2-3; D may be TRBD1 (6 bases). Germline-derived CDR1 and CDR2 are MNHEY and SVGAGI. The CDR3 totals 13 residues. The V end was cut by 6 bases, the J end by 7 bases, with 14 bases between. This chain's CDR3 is CASSRDIDNTQYF. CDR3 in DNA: TGTGCCAGCAGCCGGGACATCGATAATACGCAGTATTTT.

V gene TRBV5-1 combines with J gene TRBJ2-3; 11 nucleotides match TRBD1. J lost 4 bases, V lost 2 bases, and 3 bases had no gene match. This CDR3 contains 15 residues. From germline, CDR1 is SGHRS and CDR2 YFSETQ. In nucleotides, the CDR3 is TGCGCCAGCAGCTTATGGGACAGGGGGGCAGATACGCAGTATTTT. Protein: CASSLWDRGADTQYF.

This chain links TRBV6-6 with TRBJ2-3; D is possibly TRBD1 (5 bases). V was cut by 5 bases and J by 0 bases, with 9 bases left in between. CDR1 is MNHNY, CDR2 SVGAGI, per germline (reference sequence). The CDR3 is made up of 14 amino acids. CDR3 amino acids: CASSPTASTDTQYF. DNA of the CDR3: TGTGCCAGCAGTCCGACAGCTAGCACAGATACGCAGTATTTT.

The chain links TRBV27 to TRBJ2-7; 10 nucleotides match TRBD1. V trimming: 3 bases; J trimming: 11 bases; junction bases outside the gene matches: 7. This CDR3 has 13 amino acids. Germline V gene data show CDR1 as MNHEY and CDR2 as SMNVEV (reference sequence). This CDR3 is CASSLGDRGLKYF. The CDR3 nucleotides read TGTGCCAGCAGTTTGGGAGACAGGGGGCTCAAGTACTTC.

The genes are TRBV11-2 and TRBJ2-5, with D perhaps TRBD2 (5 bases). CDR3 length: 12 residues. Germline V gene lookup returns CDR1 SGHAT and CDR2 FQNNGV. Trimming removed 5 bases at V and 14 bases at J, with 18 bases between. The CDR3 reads CASSPGSEVPYF. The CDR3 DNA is TGTGCCAGCAGCCCGGGCTCGGAGGTCCCCTACTTC.

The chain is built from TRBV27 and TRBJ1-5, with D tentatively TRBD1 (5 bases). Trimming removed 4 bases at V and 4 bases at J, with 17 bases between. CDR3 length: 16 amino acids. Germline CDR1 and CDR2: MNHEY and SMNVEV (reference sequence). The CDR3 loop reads CASSSSRMGRNQPQHF. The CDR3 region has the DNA TGTGCCAGCAGTTCCTCCCGGATGGGGCGGAATCAGCCCCAGCATTTT.

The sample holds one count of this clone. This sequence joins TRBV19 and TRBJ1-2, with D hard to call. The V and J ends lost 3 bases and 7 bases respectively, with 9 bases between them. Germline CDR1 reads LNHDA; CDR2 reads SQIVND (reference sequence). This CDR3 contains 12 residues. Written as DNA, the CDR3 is TGTGCCAGTAGTATTTTTGTCTCTGGCTACACCTTC. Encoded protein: CASSIFVSGYTF.

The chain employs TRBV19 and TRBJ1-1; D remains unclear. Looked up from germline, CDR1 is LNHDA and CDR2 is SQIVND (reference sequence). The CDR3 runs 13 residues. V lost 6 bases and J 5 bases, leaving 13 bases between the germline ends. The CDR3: CASSMGWRTEAFF. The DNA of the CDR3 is TGTGCCAGTAGCATGGGGTGGAGGACTGAAGCTTTCTTT.